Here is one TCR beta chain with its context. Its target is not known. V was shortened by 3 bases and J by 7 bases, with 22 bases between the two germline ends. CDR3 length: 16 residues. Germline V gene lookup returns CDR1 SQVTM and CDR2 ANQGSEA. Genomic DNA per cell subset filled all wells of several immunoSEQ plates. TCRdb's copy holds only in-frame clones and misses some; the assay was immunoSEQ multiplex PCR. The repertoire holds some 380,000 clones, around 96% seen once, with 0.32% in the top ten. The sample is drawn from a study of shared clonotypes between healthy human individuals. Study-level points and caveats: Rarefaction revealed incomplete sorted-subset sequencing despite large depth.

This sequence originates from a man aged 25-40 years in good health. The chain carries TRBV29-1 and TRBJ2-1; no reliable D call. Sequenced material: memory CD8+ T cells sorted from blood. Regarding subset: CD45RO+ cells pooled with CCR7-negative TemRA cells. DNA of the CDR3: TGCAGCGTTGACCCCCCAGAACCTCCCGCATTGAATGAGCAGTTCTTC. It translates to CSVDPPEPPALNEQFF.